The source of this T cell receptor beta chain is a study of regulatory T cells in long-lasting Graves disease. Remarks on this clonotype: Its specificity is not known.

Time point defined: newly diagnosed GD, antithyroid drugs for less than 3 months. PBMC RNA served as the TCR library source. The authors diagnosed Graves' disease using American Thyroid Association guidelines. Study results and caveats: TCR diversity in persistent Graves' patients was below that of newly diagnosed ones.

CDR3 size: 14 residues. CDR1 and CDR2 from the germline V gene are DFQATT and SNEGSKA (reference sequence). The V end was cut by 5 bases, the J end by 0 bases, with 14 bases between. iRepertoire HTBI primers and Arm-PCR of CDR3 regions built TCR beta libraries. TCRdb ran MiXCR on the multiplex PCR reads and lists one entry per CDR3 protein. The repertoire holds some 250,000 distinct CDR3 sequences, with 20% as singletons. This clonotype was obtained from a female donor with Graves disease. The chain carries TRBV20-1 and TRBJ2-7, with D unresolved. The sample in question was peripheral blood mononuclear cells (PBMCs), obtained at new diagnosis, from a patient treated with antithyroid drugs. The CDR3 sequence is CSADPGGDSYEQYF. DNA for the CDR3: TGCAGTGCTGACCCAGGTGGGGACTCCTACGAGCAGTACTTC.